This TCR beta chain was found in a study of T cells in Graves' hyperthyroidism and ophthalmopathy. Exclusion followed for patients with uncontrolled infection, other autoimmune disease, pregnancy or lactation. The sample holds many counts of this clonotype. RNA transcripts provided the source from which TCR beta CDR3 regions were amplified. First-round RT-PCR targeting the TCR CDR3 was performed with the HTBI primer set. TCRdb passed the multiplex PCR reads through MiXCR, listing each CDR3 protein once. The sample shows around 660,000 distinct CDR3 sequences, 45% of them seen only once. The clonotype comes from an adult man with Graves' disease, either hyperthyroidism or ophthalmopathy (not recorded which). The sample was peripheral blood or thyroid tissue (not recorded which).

CDR3 DNA sequence: TGCAGCGTTGGCGAGACCCAGTACTTC. Protein: CSVGETQYF. V and J are TRBV29-1 and TRBJ2-5; D not resolved. Deletions cut 4 bases from V and 5 bases from J, with 2 bases between. CDR3 length: 9 amino acids. Germline CDR1 reads SQVTM; CDR2 reads ANQGSEA.